The present TCR beta chain was sequenced within a study of vaccination and CD4 T cells after COVID-19. The wider study: In the convalescent cohort, there were six males and four females, two of them Hispanic. Median time from COVID diagnosis to post-COVID sampling was over 85 days (35 to 161).

The count of this clonotype is one. As yet, its antigen is unknown. Treatment denoted: approximately 9-day PBMC culture with coronavirus spike peptide pools or control peptides (ViraFEST assay). Peptide pools at around 9.1 ug/ml, together with roughly 10 IU/ml IL-2, were added to cultures of some 1.9 million PBMCs per well. Cultures got half-medium changes with IL-2 on days 3 and 7. The Oncomine TCR Beta short-read assay generated sequence data from the DNA of cultured CD4+ T cells. TCRdb reprocessed the PCR reads with MiXCR, giving one entry per CDR3 protein. The sample shows about 20,000 distinct CDR3 sequences, about 56% of them seen only once. The CDR3 is made up of 15 amino acids. V was trimmed by 6 bases and J by 0 bases, leaving 13 bases between them.

The TCR sequence derives from a human donor who had recovered from COVID-19. Material: CD4+ T cells from blood, cultured in vitro. The chain recombines TRBV12-3 or TRBV12-4 with TRBJ2-3; weak D call: TRBD2 (5 bases). In nucleotides, the CDR3 is TGTGCCAGCAGCTCAAAGCGGCCTAGCACAGATACGCAGTATTTT. It encodes CASSSKRPSTDTQYF.